The entry below gives a single T cell receptor (beta chain) sequence along with its context. CDR1 and CDR2 (germline): LNHNV, YYDKDF (reference sequence). Between the trimmed V and J ends, which lost 1 base and 4 bases, there was a span of 15 bases. The CDR3 is 16 amino acids. Treatment denoted: oral pan-JAK inhibitor, 5-10 mg twice daily. The data originate from a study of CD8+ T cells in alopecia areata. RNA was extracted and reverse transcribed into cDNA as the sequencing template. Using immunoSEQ multiplex PCR, the repertoire was profiled, and TCRdb retains in-frame clones only, with some absent. The table lists about 74,000 clones, roughly 28% of them singletons.

The material was CD8+ T cells sorted from blood, obtained at week 4, from a patient treated with tofacitinib. The receptor was derived from a human donor with alopecia areata. J is TRBJ2-3 and V is TRBV15; D ambiguous. This chain's CDR3 is CATSRGPDRSADTQYF. For the CDR3, the DNA is TGTGCCACCAGCAGAGGACCGGACCGGAGCGCAGATACGCAGTATTTT.